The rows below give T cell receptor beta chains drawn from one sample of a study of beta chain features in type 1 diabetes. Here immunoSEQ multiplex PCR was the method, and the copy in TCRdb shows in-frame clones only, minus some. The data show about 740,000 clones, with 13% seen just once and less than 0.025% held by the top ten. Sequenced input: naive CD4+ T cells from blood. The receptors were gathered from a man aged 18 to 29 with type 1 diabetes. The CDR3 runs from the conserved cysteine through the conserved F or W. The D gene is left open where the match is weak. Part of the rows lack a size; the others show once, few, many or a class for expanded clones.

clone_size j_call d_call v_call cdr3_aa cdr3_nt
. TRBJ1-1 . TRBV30 CAWSALGTEAFF TGTGCCTGGAGTGCGCTGGGCACTGAAGCTTTCTTT
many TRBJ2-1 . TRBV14 CASSQETHNEQFF TGTGCCAGCAGCCAAGAGACACACAATGAGCAGTTCTTC
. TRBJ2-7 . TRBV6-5 CASSYSTASSADEQYF TGTGCCAGCAGTTACTCGACAGCCTCCTCCGCTGACGAGCAGTACTTC
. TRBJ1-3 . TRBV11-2 CASSEAAGNTIYF TGTGCCAGCAGTGAGGCAGCTGGAAACACCATATATTTT
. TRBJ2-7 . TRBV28 CASNLGGYEQYF TGTGCCAGCAACCTTGGGGGATACGAGCAGTACTTC
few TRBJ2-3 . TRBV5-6 CASSLATQGTDTQYF TGTGCCAGCAGCTTGGCGACGCAGGGTACAGATACGCAGTATTTT
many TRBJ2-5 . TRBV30 CAWSVRGAETQYF TGTGCCTGGAGTGTAAGGGGAGCGGAGACCCAGTACTTC
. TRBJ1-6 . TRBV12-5 CASGRYNSPLHF TGTGCTAGTGGCCGTTACAATTCACCCCTCCACTTT
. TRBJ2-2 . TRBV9 CASSVRGNTGELFF TGTGCCAGCAGCGTACGGGGGAACACCGGGGAGCTGTTTTTT
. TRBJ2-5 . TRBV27 CASREAAQETQYF TGTGCCAGCAGGGAGGCAGCCCAGGAGACCCAGTACTTC
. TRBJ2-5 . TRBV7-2 CASSFPGTQETQYF TGTGCCAGCAGCTTCCCCGGAACCCAAGAGACCCAGTACTTC
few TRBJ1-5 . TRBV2 CASSDRVGNGQPQHF TGTGCCAGCAGTGATAGGGTGGGGAATGGTCAGCCCCAGCATTTT
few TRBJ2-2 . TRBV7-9 CASSLSAGNTGELFF TGTGCCAGCAGCTTATCGGCAGGGAACACCGGGGAGCTGTTTTTT
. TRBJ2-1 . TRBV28 CASSLDSYNEQFF TGTGCCAGCAGTTTGGACTCATACAATGAGCAGTTCTTC
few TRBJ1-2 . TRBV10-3 CAIMGGWQGYTF TGTGCCATCATGGGCGGATGGCAAGGCTACACCTTC
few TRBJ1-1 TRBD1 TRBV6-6 CASSYDPGQGHLF TGTGCCAGCAGTTACGACCCGGGACAGGGTCACCTCTTT
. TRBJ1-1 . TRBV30 CAWSRGGSGKAFF TGTGCCTGGAGTCGCGGGGGATCGGGGAAAGCTTTCTTT
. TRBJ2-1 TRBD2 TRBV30 CAWSLGSGGFNEQFF TGTGCCTGGAGCTTGGGTAGCGGGGGGTTCAATGAGCAGTTCTTC
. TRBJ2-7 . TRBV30 CAGETHAGYEQYF TGTGCCGGAGAAACACATGCGGGCTACGAGCAGTACTTC
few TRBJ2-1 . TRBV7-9 CASSLVANEQFF TGTGCCAGCAGCTTAGTTGCAAATGAGCAGTTCTTC
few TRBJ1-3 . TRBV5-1 CASSLAGGLGNTIYF TGCGCCAGCAGCTTGGCCGGAGGGTTGGGAAACACCATATATTTT
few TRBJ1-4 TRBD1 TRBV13 CASSVGQINEKLFF TGTGCCAGCAGCGTGGGACAGATTAATGAAAAACTGTTTTTT
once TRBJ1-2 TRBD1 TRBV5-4 CASSSLAGTDYGYTF TGTGCCAGCAGCTCGCTAGCCGGGACAGACTATGGCTACACCTTC
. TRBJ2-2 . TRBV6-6 CASRDRAGELFF TGTGCCAGCAGGGATCGGGCCGGGGAGCTGTTTTTT
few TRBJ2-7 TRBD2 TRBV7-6 CASSPSGGTPHEQYF TGTGCCAGCAGCCCTAGCGGGGGGACCCCACACGAGCAGTACTTC
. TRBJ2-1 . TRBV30 CAWSVEGGEQFF TGTGCCTGGAGTGTAGAGGGAGGTGAGCAGTTCTTC
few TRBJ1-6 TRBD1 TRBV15 CATRTGVSPLHF TGTGCCACCCGGACAGGGGTATCACCCCTCCACTTT
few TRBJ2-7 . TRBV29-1 CSVLSGESISYEQYF TGCAGCGTCCTTTCGGGGGAATCGATTTCCTACGAGCAGTACTTC
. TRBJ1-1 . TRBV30 CAWRETGNTEAFF TGTGCCTGGAGGGAGACAGGGAACACTGAAGCTTTCTTT
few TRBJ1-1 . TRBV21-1 CASWDRRLNTEAFF TGTGCCAGCTGGGACAGGAGGCTGAACACTGAAGCTTTCTTT
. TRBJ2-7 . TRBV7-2 CASSRLGGGLTYEQYF TGTGCCAGCAGCCGCCTTGGGGGGGGCCTAACCTACGAGCAGTACTTC
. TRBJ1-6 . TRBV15 CATRRVGEGISPLHF TGTGCCACCAGGAGAGTCGGCGAGGGTATTTCACCCCTCCACTTT
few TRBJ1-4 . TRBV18 CASSPLGGSNEKLFF TGTGCCAGCTCTCCCCTGGGTGGGAGTAATGAAAAACTGTTTTTT
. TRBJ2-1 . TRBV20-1 CSGPEQFF TGCAGTGGTCCTGAGCAGTTCTTC
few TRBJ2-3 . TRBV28 CASRGLLRGTDTQYF TGTGCCAGCAGGGGACTTCTACGAGGTACAGATACGCAGTATTTT
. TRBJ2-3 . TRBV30 CAWSFTDTQYF TGTGCCTGGAGTTTTACAGATACGCAGTATTTT
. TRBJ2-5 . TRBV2 CASSDWQVQETQYF TGTGCCAGCAGTGACTGGCAGGTCCAAGAGACCCAGTACTTC
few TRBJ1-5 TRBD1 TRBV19 CASNPTGDSNQPQHF TGTGCCAGTAATCCAACAGGGGACTCCAATCAGCCCCAGCATTTT
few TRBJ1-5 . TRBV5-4 CASSLAGANQPQHF TGTGCCAGCAGCTTGGCAGGGGCCAATCAGCCCCAGCATTTT